This entry lists 27 T cell receptor beta chains sequenced from one sample in a study of CD8+ T cells in alopecia areata. RNA extraction and reverse transcription yielded cDNA as sequencing template. Only in-frame clones appear in the TCRdb table, and some are missing; sequencing was by immunoSEQ multiplex PCR. The data show approximately 99,000 clones, 45% to 60% seen once. The source material was NKG2D-low CD8+ T cells sorted from blood. All receptors come from a human donor with alopecia areata.

The chain recombines TRBV4-1 with TRBJ2-4, with D perhaps TRBD1 or TRBD2 (5 bases each). The CDR3 is made up of 14 amino acids. Per germline, CDR1 MGHRA and CDR2 YSYEKL. Trimming took 1 base from V and 8 from J, leaving 12 bases between them. The CDR3 nucleotides read TGCGCCAGCAGCCAAGTTGGACTGGGGGACATTCAGTACTTC. Amino acids: CASSQVGLGDIQYF.

The genes are TRBV2 and TRBJ1-2, with D possibly matching TRBD1 (5 bases). The length of the CDR3 is 12 residues. The V gene lost 9 bases and the J gene lost 2 bases, with 10 bases spanning the gap. Germline CDR1 reads SNHLY; CDR2 reads FYNNEI. As DNA, the CDR3 is TGTGCCAGACTTGACAGAAACTATGGCTACACCTTC. Amino acids: CARLDRNYGYTF.

This chain uses TRBV27 with TRBJ2-1; TRBD2 aligns across 13 bases. The V gene end was trimmed by 3 bases and the J gene end by 6 bases; junction bases not matched to a gene: 2. The CDR3 is 15 amino acids. In germline, CDR1 is MNHEY, CDR2 SMNVEV (reference sequence). CDR3 loop: CASSFGTSGINEQFF. Here the CDR3 DNA reads TGTGCCAGCAGTTTTGGGACTAGCGGGATCAATGAGCAGTTCTTC.

This chain connects TRBV7-9 to TRBJ2-1; a weak D match, TRBD1 (5 bases). Germline V gene data show CDR1 as SEHNR and CDR2 as FQNEAQ (reference sequence). V lost 4 bases and J lost 3, with 10 bases in between. CDR3 length: 14 residues. CDR3 amino acids: CASSYRDSYNEQFF. CDR3 nucleotide sequence: TGTGCCAGCAGCTACCGAGACAGCTACAATGAGCAGTTCTTC.

The chain is built from TRBV13 and TRBJ2-3; D could derive from TRBD1 or TRBD2 (6 bases each). The CDR3 covers 13 residues. Germline CDR1 PRHDT, CDR2 FYEKMQ (reference sequence). Between the trimmed V and J ends, which lost 7 bases and 5 bases, there was a span of 13 bases. The CDR3 sequence is CASTLRGQDTQYF. CDR3 DNA: TGTGCCAGCACCCTCCGGGGGCAAGATACGCAGTATTTT.

The gene calls are TRBV7-3 and TRBJ1-2; D is possibly TRBD1 (5 bases). Germline V CDR1 and CDR2: SGHTA, FQGTGA. The V and J ends lost 8 bases and 4 bases respectively, with 14 bases between them. The CDR3 contains 13 residues. The CDR3 loop is CASSSVGGYGYTF. DNA for the CDR3: TGTGCCAGCTCCAGCGTCGGGGGCTATGGCTACACCTTC.

V is TRBV10-2 and J is TRBJ2-7, with 9 bases matching TRBD2. Germline lookup yields CDR1 WSHSY and CDR2 SAAADI. The V segment lost 6 bases and the J segment 5 bases; nucleotides outside the gene matches: 11. The length of the CDR3 is 15 residues. CDR3 sequence reads: CASRDSSGEWDEQYF. The CDR3 region has the DNA TGCGCCAGCAGAGATTCTAGCGGGGAGTGGGACGAGCAGTACTTC.

The rearrangement links TRBV13 to TRBJ2-7; 14 bases are shared with TRBD2. V lost 5 bases, J lost 4 bases, and 4 bases stayed unmatched. The CDR3 loop spans 15 amino acids. Germline V gives CDR1 PRHDT, CDR2 FYEKMQ (reference sequence). The CDR3 sequence is CASSPRTSGRYEQYF. The DNA of the CDR3 is TGTGCCAGCAGCCCCAGGACTAGCGGGAGGTACGAGCAGTACTTC.

J is TRBJ1-5 and V is TRBV13; no clear D. The CDR3 length is 12 residues. Germline CDR1 PRHDT, CDR2 FYEKMQ (reference sequence). Trimming stripped 5 bases from V and 4 bases from J, with 6 bases between. The CDR3 protein is CASSRGNQPQHF. CDR3 nucleotides: TGTGCCAGCAGCCGTGGAAATCAGCCCCAGCATTTT.

This clone was seen a handful of times. The chain has TRBV4-1 and TRBJ2-7; 7 bases are a match to TRBD1. The CDR3 runs to 15 residues. The J segment lost 2 bases and the V segment lost 4 bases, leaving 8 bases of the junction unmatched. The germline V gene encodes CDR1 MGHRA and CDR2 YSYEKL. CDR3 sequence reads: CASSPTGAPPYEQYF. In nucleotides, the CDR3 is TGCGCCAGCAGCCCAACAGGGGCCCCGCCCTACGAGCAGTACTTC.

In its sample, this clone was seen once. This chain links TRBV13 with TRBJ2-1; D is unclear. The V end was cut by 4 bases, the J end by 2 bases, with 12 bases between. Germline lookup yields CDR1 PRHDT and CDR2 FYEKMQ (reference sequence). The CDR3 extends over 15 amino acids. CDR3 nucleotide sequence: TGTGCCAGCAGCTCCGGTACTCCCCCCTACAATGAGCAGTTCTTC. It encodes CASSSGTPPYNEQFF.

CDR3 sequence: CASSPARLYNEQFF. DNA of the CDR3: TGTGCCAGCAGTCCCGCGAGGCTCTACAATGAGCAGTTCTTC. The gene calls are TRBV6-1 and TRBJ2-1; no firm D call. In germline, CDR1 is MNHNS, CDR2 SASEGT. The CDR3 spans 14 residues. V was trimmed by 5 bases and J by 3 bases, leaving 11 bases between them.

This clone has just a few counts. The chain employs TRBV5-4 and TRBJ2-1; 10 nucleotides match TRBD1. The CDR3 runs to 14 residues. The V and J ends lost 4 bases and 6 bases, in that order; junction bases with no gene match: 4. Germline assignment: CDR1 SGHNT and CDR2 YYREEE (reference sequence). CDR3 coding DNA: TGTGCCAGCAGCGGGGGACAGGGGATCAATGAGCAGTTCTTC. This encodes CASSGGQGINEQFF.

The chain combines TRBV9 with TRBJ2-7, with TRBD2 as a possible D gene (5 bases). CDR3 length: 15 residues. Germline V lookup: CDR1 SGDLS, CDR2 YYNGEE. The V gene lost 0 bases and the J gene lost 4 bases, with 14 bases spanning the gap. In DNA form, the CDR3 reads TGTGCCAGCAGCGTAGAGTGGGGAGATGGGTACGAGCAGTACTTC. This codes for CASSVEWGDGYEQYF.

The table lists this clone with a count of one. The chain's CDR3 is CASSYGGSSYEQYF. DNA of the CDR3: TGTGCCAGCAGCTACGGCGGGAGTTCCTACGAGCAGTACTTC. The chain combines TRBV5-6 with TRBJ2-7; 7 nucleotides match TRBD2. The length of the CDR3 is 14 residues. Germline CDR1 reads SGHDT; CDR2 reads YYEEEE. The junction had 4 bases not matched to a gene; V was cut back by 3 bases and J by 1 base.

This chain connects TRBV6-5 to TRBJ2-2; D is unclear. Germline V lookup: CDR1 MNHEY, CDR2 SVGAGI. V gave up 6 bases and J gave up 3 bases, with 11 bases separating them. The CDR3 contains 14 residues. CDR3 protein: CASSPVVYTGELFF. The CDR3 DNA reads as TGTGCCAGCAGCCCCGTCGTTTACACCGGGGAGCTGTTTTTT.

This clone was counted between two and nine times. V gene TRBV7-9 combines with J gene TRBJ2-2; D might be TRBD1 (5 bases). Trimming cost V 2 bases and J 7 bases, with 11 bases left between them. CDR1 and CDR2 from the germline V gene are SEHNR and FQNEAQ (reference sequence). The CDR3 length is 14 residues. CDR3 amino acids: CASSLPGRSGELFF. The CDR3 DNA reads as TGTGCCAGCAGCTTACCAGGGCGGAGCGGGGAGCTGTTTTTT.

V usage is TRBV7-8 and J usage is TRBJ2-3; 9 nucleotides match TRBD1. Germline V gene data show CDR1 as SGHVS and CDR2 as FQNEAQ. V was clipped by 3 bases and J by 2 bases; unmatched bases: 15. The CDR3 contains 19 residues. The CDR3 DNA sequence: TGTGCCAGCAGCTTTTCTCGGACAGGGGCCGCCCATGTCACAGATACGCAGTATTTT. Protein sequence: CASSFSRTGAAHVTDTQYF.

The count of this clone is one. The rearrangement joins TRBV5-6 to TRBJ1-1; 8 nucleotides align to TRBD1. The V segment lost 4 bases and the J segment 6 bases; nucleotides outside the gene matches: 5. This CDR3 has 13 amino acids. CDR1 is SGHDT and CDR2 is YYEEEE in the germline V gene. The CDR3, as DNA: TGTGCCAGCAGCCCAGGGGGCCTAGCTGAAGCTTTCTTT. It specifies CASSPGGLAEAFF.

V gene TRBV5-1 combines with J gene TRBJ2-7, with D unclear. Germline CDR1 and CDR2: SGHRS and YFSETQ. The length of the CDR3 is 12 residues. V was clipped by 5 bases and J by 5 bases, with 11 bases between them. CDR3 amino acids: CASSMVGNEQYF. In DNA, the CDR3 is TGCGCCAGCAGTATGGTAGGGAACGAGCAGTACTTC.

The gene calls are TRBV27 and TRBJ2-3; a weak D match, TRBD1 (5 bases). The CDR3 contains 12 residues. The germline V gene has CDR1 MNHEY and CDR2 SMNVEV (reference sequence). V was clipped by 8 bases and J by 9 bases, with 15 bases between them. The CDR3 nucleotides are TGTGCCAGCTGGGGATCTCCAGGGACGCAGTATTTT. It yields the protein CASWGSPGTQYF.

This chain uses TRBV9 with TRBJ1-3; 8 bases map to TRBD1. Trimming removed 3 bases from V and 4 bases from J; junction bases left unmatched: 3. The V gene's germline CDR1 is SGDLS and CDR2 YYNGEE. This CDR3 spans 14 amino acids. CDR3 in DNA: TGTGCCAGCAGCGAACAGGGGGGAGGAAACACCATATATTTT. It codes for CASSEQGGGNTIYF.

The chain uses TRBV13 and TRBJ1-2; the match to TRBD1 covers 8 bases. Trimming removed 5 bases from V and 7 bases from J; junction bases left unmatched: 6. This CDR3 is built from 13 residues. Germline CDR1 PRHDT, CDR2 FYEKMQ (reference sequence). The CDR3 DNA reads TGTGCCAGCAGCCCGGGACAGGTTCGTGGCTACACCTTC. Encoded protein: CASSPGQVRGYTF.

This clone has just a few counts. The chain combines TRBV11-2 with TRBJ2-1; 9 bases match TRBD2. V was clipped by 1 base and J by 9 bases; unmatched bases: 7. The germline gives CDR1 SGHAT, CDR2 FQNNGV. The CDR3 length is 15 residues. This chain's CDR3 is CASSLGDGLAFEQFF. CDR3 in DNA: TGTGCCAGCAGCTTAGGTGATGGACTAGCGTTTGAGCAGTTCTTC.

V gene TRBV27 combines with J gene TRBJ2-1, with D possibly being TRBD1 or TRBD2 (6 bases each). The CDR3 spans 14 residues. V was clipped by 3 bases and J by 7 bases, with 13 bases between them. Germline lookup yields CDR1 MNHEY and CDR2 SMNVEV (reference sequence). As DNA, the CDR3 is TGTGCCAGCAGTTTCGGGGGCGGTGGGAATGAGCAGTTCTTC. Translation: CASSFGGGGNEQFF.

The rearrangement uses TRBV13 and TRBJ2-2; the D gene is possibly TRBD1 (6 bases). This CDR3 comprises 15 residues. CDR1 and CDR2 from the germline V gene are PRHDT and FYEKMQ (reference sequence). Trimming took 3 bases from V and 2 from J, leaving 10 bases between them. CDR3 region: CASSFRGHNTGELFF. In DNA, the CDR3 is TGTGCCAGCAGCTTTAGGGGACATAACACCGGGGAGCTGTTTTTT.

This chain connects TRBV13 to TRBJ1-2; possibly TRBD1 for D (6 bases). The CDR3 spans 14 residues. The V gene lost 5 bases and the J gene lost 4 bases, with 14 bases spanning the gap. The germline V gene has CDR1 PRHDT and CDR2 FYEKMQ (reference sequence). The CDR3 coding sequence is TGTGCCAGCAGCCTCCAGACAGGCGCCTATGGCTACACCTTC. It encodes CASSLQTGAYGYTF. The variable domain in full, completed from reference TRBV13 and TRBJ1-2, reads AAGVIQSPRHLIKEKRETATLKCYPIPRHDTVYWYQQGPGQDPQFLISFYEKMQSDKGSIPDRFSAQQFSDYHSELNMSSLELGDSALYFCASSLQTGAYGYTFGSGTRLTVV.